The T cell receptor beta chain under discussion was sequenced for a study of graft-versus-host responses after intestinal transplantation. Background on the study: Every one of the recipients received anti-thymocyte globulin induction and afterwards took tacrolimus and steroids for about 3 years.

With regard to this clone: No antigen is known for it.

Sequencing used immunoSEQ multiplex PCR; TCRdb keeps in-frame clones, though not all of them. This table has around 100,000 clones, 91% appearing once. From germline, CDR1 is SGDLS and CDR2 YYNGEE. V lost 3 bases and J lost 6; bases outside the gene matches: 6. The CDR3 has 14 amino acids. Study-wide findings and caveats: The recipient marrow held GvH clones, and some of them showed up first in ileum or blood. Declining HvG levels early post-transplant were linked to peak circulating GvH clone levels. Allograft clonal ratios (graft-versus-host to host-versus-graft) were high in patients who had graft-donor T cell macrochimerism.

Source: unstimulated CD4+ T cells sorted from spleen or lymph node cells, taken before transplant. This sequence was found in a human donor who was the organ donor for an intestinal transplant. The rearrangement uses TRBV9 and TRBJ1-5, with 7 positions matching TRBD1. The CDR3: CASSADRLGQPQHF. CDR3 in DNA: TGTGCCAGCAGCGCGGACAGGTTAGGTCAGCCCCAGCATTTT.